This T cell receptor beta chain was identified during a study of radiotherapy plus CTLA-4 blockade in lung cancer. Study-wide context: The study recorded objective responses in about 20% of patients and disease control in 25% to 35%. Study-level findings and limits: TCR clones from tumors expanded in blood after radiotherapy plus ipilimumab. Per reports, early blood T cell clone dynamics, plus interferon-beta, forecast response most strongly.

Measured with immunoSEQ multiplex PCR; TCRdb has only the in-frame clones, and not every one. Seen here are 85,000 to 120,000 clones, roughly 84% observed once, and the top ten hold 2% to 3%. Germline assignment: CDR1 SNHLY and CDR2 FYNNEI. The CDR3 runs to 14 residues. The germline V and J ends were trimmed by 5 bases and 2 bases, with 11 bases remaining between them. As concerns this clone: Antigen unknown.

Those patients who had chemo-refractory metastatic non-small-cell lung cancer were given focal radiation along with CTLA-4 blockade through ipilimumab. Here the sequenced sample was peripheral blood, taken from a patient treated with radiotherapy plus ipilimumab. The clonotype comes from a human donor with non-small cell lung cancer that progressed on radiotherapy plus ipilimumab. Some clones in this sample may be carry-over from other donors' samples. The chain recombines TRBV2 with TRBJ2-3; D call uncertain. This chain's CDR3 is CASSPDALTDTQYF. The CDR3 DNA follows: TGTGCCAGCAGTCCGGACGCACTCACAGATACGCAGTATTTT.